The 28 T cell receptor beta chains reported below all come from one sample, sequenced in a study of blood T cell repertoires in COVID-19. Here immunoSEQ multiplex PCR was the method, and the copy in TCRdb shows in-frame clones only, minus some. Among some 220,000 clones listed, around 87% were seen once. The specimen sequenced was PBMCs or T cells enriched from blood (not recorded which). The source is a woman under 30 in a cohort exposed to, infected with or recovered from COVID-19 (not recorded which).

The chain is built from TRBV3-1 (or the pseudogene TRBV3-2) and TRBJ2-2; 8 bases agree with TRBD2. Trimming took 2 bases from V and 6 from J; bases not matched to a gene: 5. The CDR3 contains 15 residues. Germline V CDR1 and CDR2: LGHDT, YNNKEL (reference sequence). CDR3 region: CASSQPGLGSGELFF. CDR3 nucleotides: TGTGCCAGCAGCCAACCGGGACTAGGTTCCGGGGAGCTGTTTTTT.

The CDR3 reads CAIRTISYNEQFF. The CDR3, as DNA: TGTGCCATTAGGACTATCTCCTACAATGAGCAGTTCTTC. The chain combines TRBV5-4 with TRBJ2-1, with D perhaps matching TRBD2 (6 bases). Trimming removed 9 bases from V and 0 bases from J, with 10 bases in between. The CDR3 spans 13 residues. CDR1 and CDR2 from the germline V gene are SGHNT and YYREEE (reference sequence).

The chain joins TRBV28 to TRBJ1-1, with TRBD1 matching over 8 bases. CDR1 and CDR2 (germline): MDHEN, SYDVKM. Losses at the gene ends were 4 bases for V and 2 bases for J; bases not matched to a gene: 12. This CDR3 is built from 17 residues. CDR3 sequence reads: CASSSLRTGPLNTEAFF. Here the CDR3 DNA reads TGTGCCAGCAGTTCTCTCCGGACAGGGCCCCTAAACACTGAAGCTTTCTTT. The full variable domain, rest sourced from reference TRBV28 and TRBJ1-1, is DVKVTQSSRYLVKRTGEKVFLECVQDMDHENMFWYRQDPGLGLRLIYFSYDVKMKEKGDIPEGYSVSREKKERFSLILESASTNQTSMYLCASSSLRTGPLNTEAFFGQGTRLTVV.

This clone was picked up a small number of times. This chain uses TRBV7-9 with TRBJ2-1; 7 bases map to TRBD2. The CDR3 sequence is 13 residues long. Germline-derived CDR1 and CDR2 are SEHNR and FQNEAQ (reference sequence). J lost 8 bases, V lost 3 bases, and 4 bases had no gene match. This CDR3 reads CASSFAGEDEQFF. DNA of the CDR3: TGTGCCAGCAGCTTTGCGGGGGAGGATGAGCAGTTCTTC.

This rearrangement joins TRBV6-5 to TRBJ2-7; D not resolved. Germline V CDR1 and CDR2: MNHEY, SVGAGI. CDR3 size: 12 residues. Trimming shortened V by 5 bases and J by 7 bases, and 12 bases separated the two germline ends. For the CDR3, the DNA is TGTGCCAGCAGTCCCCCCCAGGCAGAGCAGTACTTC. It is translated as CASSPPQAEQYF.

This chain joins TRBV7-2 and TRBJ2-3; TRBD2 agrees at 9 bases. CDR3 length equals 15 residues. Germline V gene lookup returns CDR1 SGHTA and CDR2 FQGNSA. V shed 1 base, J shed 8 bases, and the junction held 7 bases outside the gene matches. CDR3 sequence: CASSLGGGEHPTQYF. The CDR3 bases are TGTGCCAGCAGCTTAGGCGGGGGGGAACACCCTACGCAGTATTTT. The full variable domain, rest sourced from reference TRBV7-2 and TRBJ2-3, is GAGVSQSPSNKVTEKGKDVELRCDPISGHTALYWYRQSLGQGLEFLIYFQGNSAPDKSGLPSDRFSAERTGGSVSTLTIQRTQQEDSAVYLCASSLGGGEHPTQYFGPGTRLTVL.

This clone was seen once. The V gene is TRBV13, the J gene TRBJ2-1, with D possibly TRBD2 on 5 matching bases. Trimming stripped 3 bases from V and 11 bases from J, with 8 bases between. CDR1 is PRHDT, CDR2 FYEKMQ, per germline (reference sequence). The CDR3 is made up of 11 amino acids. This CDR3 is CASSLRDQQFF. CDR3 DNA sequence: TGTGCCAGCAGCTTGAGGGATCAGCAGTTCTTC. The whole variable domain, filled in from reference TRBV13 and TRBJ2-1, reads AAGVIQSPRHLIKEKRETATLKCYPIPRHDTVYWYQQGPGQDPQFLISFYEKMQSDKGSIPDRFSAQQFSDYHSELNMSSLELGDSALYFCASSLRDQQFFGPGTRLTVL.

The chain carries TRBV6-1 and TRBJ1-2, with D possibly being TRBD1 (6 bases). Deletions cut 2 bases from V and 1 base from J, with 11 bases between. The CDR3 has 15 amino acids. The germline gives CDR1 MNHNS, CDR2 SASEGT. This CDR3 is CASSETTGVNYGYTF. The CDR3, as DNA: TGTGCCAGCAGTGAAACGACAGGAGTTAACTATGGCTACACCTTC.

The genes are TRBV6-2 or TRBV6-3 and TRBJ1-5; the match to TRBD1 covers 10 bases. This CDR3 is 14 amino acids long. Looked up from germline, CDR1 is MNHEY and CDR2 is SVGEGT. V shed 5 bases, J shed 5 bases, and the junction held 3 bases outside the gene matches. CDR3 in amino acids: CASSGTGVDQPQHF. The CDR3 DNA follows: TGTGCCAGCAGTGGGACAGGGGTTGATCAGCCCCAGCATTTT.

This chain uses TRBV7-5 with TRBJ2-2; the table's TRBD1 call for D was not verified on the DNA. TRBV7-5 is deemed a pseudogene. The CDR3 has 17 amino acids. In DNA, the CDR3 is TGTGTCAGAAGCCAGAGGTTTGGCAGGGCCCCACCCGGGGAGCTGTTTTTT. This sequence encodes CVRSQRFGRAPPGELFF.

CDR3 DNA sequence: TGTGCCAGCAGTGAAGCTGACACCTTCAATGAGCAGTTCTTC. This translates into CASSEADTFNEQFF. The chain employs TRBV2 and TRBJ2-1; D is uncertain. CDR1 is SNHLY, CDR2 FYNNEI, per germline. CDR3 size: 14 residues. The V end lost 0 bases, the J end lost 6 bases, and 9 bases lay between the germline ends.

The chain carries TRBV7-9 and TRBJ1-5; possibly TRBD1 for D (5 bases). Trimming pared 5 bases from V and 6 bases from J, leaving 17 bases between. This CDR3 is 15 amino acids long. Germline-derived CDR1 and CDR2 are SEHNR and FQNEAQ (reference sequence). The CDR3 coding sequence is TGTGCCAGCAGCCAGCTGGGGGACTTTGGTCAGCCCCAGCATTTT. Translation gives CASSQLGDFGQPQHF.

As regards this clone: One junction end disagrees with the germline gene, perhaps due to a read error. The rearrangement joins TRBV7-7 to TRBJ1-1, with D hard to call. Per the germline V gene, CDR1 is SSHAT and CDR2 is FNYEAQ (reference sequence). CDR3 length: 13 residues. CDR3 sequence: CASSRGRSTEAFF. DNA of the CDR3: TGTGCTAGCAGCCGAGGCAGATCTACTGAAGCTTTCTTT.

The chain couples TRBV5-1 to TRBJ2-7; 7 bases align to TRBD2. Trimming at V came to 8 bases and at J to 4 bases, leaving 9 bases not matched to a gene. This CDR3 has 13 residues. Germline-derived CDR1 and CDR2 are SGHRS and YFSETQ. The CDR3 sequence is CARPIAGRYEQYF. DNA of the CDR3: TGCGCCAGACCGATAGCGGGCCGATACGAGCAGTACTTC.

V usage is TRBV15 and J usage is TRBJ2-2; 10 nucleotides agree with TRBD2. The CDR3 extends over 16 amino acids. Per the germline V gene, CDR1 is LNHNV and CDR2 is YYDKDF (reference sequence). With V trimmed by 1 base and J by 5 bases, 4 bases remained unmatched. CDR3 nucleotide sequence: TGTGCCACCAGCAGAGGGGGACTAGCGTCAACCGGGGAGCTGTTTTTT. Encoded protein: CATSRGGLASTGELFF.

The CDR3 DNA sequence: TGTGCCAGCAGCCAAAGGACAGCGAACACCGGGGAGCTGTTTTTT. As protein: CASSQRTANTGELFF. The chain employs TRBV3-1 (or the pseudogene TRBV3-2) and TRBJ2-2, with a weak D call TRBD1 (6 bases). The CDR3 has 15 amino acids. The ends were cut back, 2 bases at V and 0 bases at J, with 7 bases in the middle. CDR1 is LGHDT, CDR2 YNNKEL, per germline (reference sequence).

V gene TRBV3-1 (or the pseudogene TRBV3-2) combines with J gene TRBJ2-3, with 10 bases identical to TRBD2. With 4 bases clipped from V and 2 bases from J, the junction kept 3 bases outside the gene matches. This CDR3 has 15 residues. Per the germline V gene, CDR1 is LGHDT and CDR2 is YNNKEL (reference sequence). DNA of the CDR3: TGTGCCAGCAGCCTAGCGGGAGGCTACACAGATACGCAGTATTTT. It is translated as CASSLAGGYTDTQYF.

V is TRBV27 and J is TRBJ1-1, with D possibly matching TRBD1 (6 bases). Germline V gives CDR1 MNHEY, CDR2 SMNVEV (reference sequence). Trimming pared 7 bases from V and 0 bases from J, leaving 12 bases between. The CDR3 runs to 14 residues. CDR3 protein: CASKGGGLNTEAFF. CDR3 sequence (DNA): TGTGCCAGCAAAGGGGGGGGTCTGAACACTGAAGCTTTCTTT.

CDR3 nucleotides: TGTGCCAGCAGCCTGGGGGGGGCAGGCAATCAGCCCCAGCATTTT. It translates to CASSLGGAGNQPQHF. The chain couples TRBV7-2 to TRBJ1-5; weak D call: TRBD1 (6 bases). V gave up 5 bases and J gave up 2 bases, with 13 bases separating them. This CDR3 contains 15 residues. From germline, CDR1 is SGHTA and CDR2 FQGNSA.

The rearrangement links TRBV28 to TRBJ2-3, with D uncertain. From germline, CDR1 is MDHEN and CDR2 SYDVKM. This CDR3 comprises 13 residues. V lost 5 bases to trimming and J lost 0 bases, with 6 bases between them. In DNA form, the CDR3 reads TGTGCCAGCAGTGGCCCCAGCACAGATACGCAGTATTTT. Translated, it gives CASSGPSTDTQYF.

CDR3 DNA sequence: TGTGCCAGCAGCGGGGGGGACAGGTCCTATGGCTACACCTTC. It codes for CASSGGDRSYGYTF. The chain combines TRBV7-9 with TRBJ1-2; 8 bases fit TRBD1. Unmatched junction bases numbered 6, after V lost 5 bases and J lost 4 bases. Germline assignment: CDR1 SEHNR and CDR2 FQNEAQ (reference sequence). This CDR3 is built from 14 residues.

The CDR3 DNA reads TGTGCCAGCAGGGGCACTGCGGGCTACACCTTC. This encodes CASRGTAGYTF. This sequence joins TRBV13 and TRBJ1-2; no clear D. Trimming pared 6 bases from V and 8 bases from J, leaving 10 bases between. CDR3 length: 11 residues. Per the germline V gene, CDR1 is PRHDT and CDR2 is FYEKMQ (reference sequence).

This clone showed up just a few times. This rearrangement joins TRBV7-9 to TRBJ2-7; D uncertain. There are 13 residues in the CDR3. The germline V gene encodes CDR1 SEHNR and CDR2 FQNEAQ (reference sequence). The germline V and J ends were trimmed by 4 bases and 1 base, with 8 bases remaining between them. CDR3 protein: CASSSDTSYEQYF. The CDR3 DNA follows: TGTGCCAGCAGCTCAGACACTTCCTACGAGCAGTACTTC. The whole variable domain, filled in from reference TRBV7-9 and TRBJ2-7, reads DTGVSQNPRHKITKRGQNVTFRCDPISEHNRLYWYRQTLGQGPEFLTYFQNEAQLEKSRLLSDRFSAERPKGSFSTLEIQRTEQGDSAMYLCASSSDTSYEQYFGPGTRLTVT.

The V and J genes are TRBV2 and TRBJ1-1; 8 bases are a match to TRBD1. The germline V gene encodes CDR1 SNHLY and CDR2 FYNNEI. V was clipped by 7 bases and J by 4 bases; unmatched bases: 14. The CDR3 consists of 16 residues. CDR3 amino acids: CASMAGVRTGITEAFF. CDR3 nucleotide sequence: TGTGCCAGCATGGCGGGGGTTAGGACAGGGATCACTGAAGCTTTCTTT.

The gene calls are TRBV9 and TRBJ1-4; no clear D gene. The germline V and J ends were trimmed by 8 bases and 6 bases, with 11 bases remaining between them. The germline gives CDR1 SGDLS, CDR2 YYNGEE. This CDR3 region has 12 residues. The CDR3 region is CASRGEDEKLFF. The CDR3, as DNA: TGTGCCAGTCGAGGAGAGGATGAAAAACTGTTTTTT. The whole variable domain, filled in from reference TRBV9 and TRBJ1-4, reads DSGVTQTPKHLITATGQRVTLRCSPRSGDLSVYWYQQSLDQGLQFLIQYYNGEERAKGNILERFSAQQFPDLHSELNLSSLELGDSALYFCASRGEDEKLFFGSGTQLSVL.

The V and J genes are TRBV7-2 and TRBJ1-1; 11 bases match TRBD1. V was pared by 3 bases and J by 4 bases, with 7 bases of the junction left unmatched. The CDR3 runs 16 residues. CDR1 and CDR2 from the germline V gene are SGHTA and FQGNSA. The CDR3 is CASSFGQGALGTEAFF. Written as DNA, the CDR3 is TGTGCCAGCAGCTTCGGACAGGGGGCGTTGGGCACTGAAGCTTTCTTT.

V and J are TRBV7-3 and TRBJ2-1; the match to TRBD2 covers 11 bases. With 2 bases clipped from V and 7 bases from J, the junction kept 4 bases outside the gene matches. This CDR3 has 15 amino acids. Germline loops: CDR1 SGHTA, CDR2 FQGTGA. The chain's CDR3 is CASSLELAGGNEQFF. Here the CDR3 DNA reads TGTGCCAGCAGCTTAGAGCTAGCGGGGGGAAATGAGCAGTTCTTC.

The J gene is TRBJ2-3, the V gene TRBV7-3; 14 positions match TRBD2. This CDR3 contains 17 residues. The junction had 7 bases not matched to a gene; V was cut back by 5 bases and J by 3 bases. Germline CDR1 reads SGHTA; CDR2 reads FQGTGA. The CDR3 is CASSIGTSGRGTDTQYF. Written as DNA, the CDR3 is TGTGCCAGCAGCATAGGGACTAGCGGGAGAGGGACAGATACGCAGTATTTT.